The 6 T cell receptor beta chains below all came from one sample that was sequenced in a study of vaccination and CD4 T cells after COVID-19. The antigens of these receptors remain unknown. The treatment: roughly 10-day PBMC culture with coronavirus spike peptide pools or control peptides (ViraFEST assay). Cultured CD4+ T cell DNA underwent sequencing with the Oncomine TCR Beta short-read assay. TCRdb independently ran MiXCR on the PCR reads; one entry per CDR3 protein. The sample gives 11,000 or so distinct CDR3 sequences, approximately 50% of which show up once; over 10% is in the top ten. The specimen was CD4+ T cells from blood, cultured in vitro. The receptors were sampled from a human donor who had recovered from COVID-19.

V usage is TRBV20-1 and J usage is TRBJ2-1; D possibly corresponds to TRBD2 (5 bases). This CDR3 spans 14 amino acids. Germline CDR1 DFQATT, CDR2 SNEGSKA (reference sequence). V was trimmed by 6 bases and J by 6 bases, leaving 18 bases between them. The DNA for the CDR3 is TGCAGTGCCTTAACTAGTATGGGGTTCAATGAGCAGTTCTTC. Translated: CSALTSMGFNEQFF.

This clonotype was observed a few times. The rearrangement uses TRBV7-9 and TRBJ2-3; 8 positions agree with TRBD2. This CDR3 spans 16 amino acids. V lost 4 bases to trimming and J lost 1 base; unmatched junction nucleotides: 7. The V gene's germline CDR1 is SEHNR and CDR2 FQNEAQ (reference sequence). CDR3 coding DNA: TGTGCCAGCAGCTACCCCTCGGGGGGGGGCACAGATACGCAGTATTTT. Translated, it gives CASSYPSGGGTDTQYF.

This clonotype was found a few times. This chain connects TRBV5-4 to TRBJ2-1; 7 bases are shared with TRBD2. CDR3 size: 18 residues. Germline V gene lookup returns CDR1 SGHNT and CDR2 YYREEE (reference sequence). Trimming at V came to 0 bases and at J to 0 bases, leaving 9 bases not matched to a gene. CDR3 amino acids: CASSLGALAASSYNEQFF. CDR3 sequence (DNA): TGTGCCAGCAGCTTGGGTGCGCTAGCGGCCAGCTCCTACAATGAGCAGTTCTTC.

The chain couples TRBV6-4 to TRBJ2-3, with 8 bases fitting TRBD2. The germline V gene encodes CDR1 MRHNA and CDR2 SNTAGT. This CDR3 comprises 14 residues. Germline trimming cut 3 bases from V and 1 base from J; bases unmatched to any gene: 0. CDR3 DNA sequence: TGTGCCAGCAGTGAACTAGCGGGCACAGATACGCAGTATTTT. It yields the protein CASSELAGTDTQYF.

This clonotype is a singleton in its sample. The CDR3 DNA is TGTGCCAGCAGTTCTGAGTCCTCAGGGCAGCCCCAGCATTTT. Translated, it gives CASSSESSGQPQHF. The chain employs TRBV28 and TRBJ1-5, with D perhaps TRBD1 (5 bases). Trimming left V 4 bases short and J 7 bases short, with 14 bases between. Germline CDR1 is MDHEN and CDR2 is SYDVKM. This CDR3 spans 14 amino acids.

This sequence joins TRBV2 and TRBJ2-6, with TRBD1 matching over 9 bases. Germline-derived CDR1 and CDR2 are SNHLY and FYNNEI. The CDR3 consists of 16 residues. V shed 10 bases and J 2 bases; nucleotides not matched to a gene: 9. The CDR3 loop reads CANAGQGIPGANVLTF. In DNA, the CDR3 is TGTGCCAATGCGGGACAGGGTATACCTGGGGCCAACGTCCTGACTTTC.